This is a list of T cell receptor beta chains from one sample in a study of identical twins. One entry per CDR3 protein results from TCRdb running MiXCR on the 5' RACE reads. The sample includes about 550,000 distinct CDR3 sequences, 20% to 25% of them seen just once. In addition, the sample was reused for a study of yellow fever vaccine responses in identical twins.

Sequenced sample: CD4+ T cells sorted from blood. Receptors originate from a woman aged 18-29 years in good health. The CDR3 runs from the conserved cysteine through the conserved F or W. Each record gives: V gene, clone size, J gene, D gene, CDR3 DNA, CDR3 protein. A D gene is named only where the DNA matches it firmly. A clone size is listed for some rows: how often the clone was seen (once, few, many), or a class if it is expanded.

TRBV6-1	-	TRBJ2-3	TRBD2	TGTGCCAGCAGAGGACTAGCGGCAAACACAGATACGCAGTATTTT	CASRGLAANTDTQYF
TRBV10-2	-	TRBJ2-3	TRBD2	TGCGCCAGCAGTGAGTCGATCCAGCGGGGGCACACAGATACGCAGTATTTT	CASSESIQRGHTDTQYF
TRBV4-1	few	TRBJ2-2	-	TGCGCCAGCAGCCAAGATTCGTGGCTCAACACCGGGGAGCTGTTTTTT	CASSQDSWLNTGELFF
TRBV18	-	TRBJ2-1	TRBD1	TGTGCCAGCTCACCACCGGCCAGACAGGGCAATGAGCAGTTCTTC	CASSPPARQGNEQFF
TRBV6-1	few	TRBJ2-1	TRBD2	TGTGCCAGCAGTCGACAACTAGCGGGAGGGTCGGATGAGCAGTTCTTC	CASSRQLAGGSDEQFF
TRBV4-1	few	TRBJ2-7	-	TGCGCCAGCAGCCAAGACTCCAGCGGGCTCCCGTACGAGCAGTACTTC	CASSQDSSGLPYEQYF
TRBV4-1	few	TRBJ2-2	TRBD2	TGCGCCAGCAGCCAAGTGCCTAGCGGGAGAGCGAACACCGGGGAGCTGTTTTTT	CASSQVPSGRANTGELFF
TRBV5-1	-	TRBJ2-7	TRBD2	TGCGCCAGCAGCTGGCCACGGGGGAGAGGGACTAGCGGGCACCTCTACGAGCAGTACTTC	CASSWPRGRGTSGHLYEQYF
TRBV5-1	few	TRBJ2-1	TRBD1	TGCGCCAGCAGCAAGGGACAGTCCTACAATGAGCAGTTCTTC	CASSKGQSYNEQFF
TRBV12-3/TRBV12-4	few	TRBJ1-5	-	TGTGCCAGCAGCGCCGGGACATTGAATGCGCAGCCCCAGCATTTT	CASSAGTLNAQPQHF
TRBV2	-	TRBJ2-3	-	TGTGCCAGCAGTGTAGTTAAGCGGGCTAGCACAGATACGCAGTATTTT	CASSVVKRASTDTQYF
TRBV6-2/TRBV6-3	few	TRBJ1-5	-	TGTGCCAGCAGTTACTTTCTGACAGCCAATCAGCCCCAGCATTTT	CASSYFLTANQPQHF
TRBV20-1	-	TRBJ2-5	TRBD2	TGCAGTGCCCCGGGACTAGCGGGGGACGGGACCCAGTACTTC	CSAPGLAGDGTQYF
TRBV4-1	-	TRBJ1-2	-	TGCGCCAGCAGCCAAGAGGGGGTCTACACCTTC	CASSQEGVYTF
TRBV20-1	few	TRBJ2-1	TRBD2	TGCAGTGCTAGAGATCAGCCGACTAGCGGGCTGTTCTACAATGAGCAGTTCTTC	CSARDQPTSGLFYNEQFF
TRBV12-3/TRBV12-4	few	TRBJ1-5	TRBD1	TGTGCCAGCAGTTTGGTCGGCAGGGGGCTTCATAGCAATCAGCCCCAGCATTTT	CASSLVGRGLHSNQPQHF
TRBV28	-	TRBJ2-4	-	TGTGCCAGCAGTCGGACATCTATTATAGCCAAAAACATTCAGTACTTC	CASSRTSIIAKNIQYF
TRBV19	few	TRBJ1-1	TRBD1	TGTGCCAGTAGTCGGACAGGGGAGGGCACTGAAGCTTTCTTT	CASSRTGEGTEAFF
TRBV12-3/TRBV12-4	few	TRBJ2-1	-	TGTGCCAGCACCAAATCAGATAGCGGCCGGGAGCAGTTCTTC	CASTKSDSGREQFF
TRBV12-3/TRBV12-4	many	TRBJ2-3	TRBD2	TGTGCCAGCAGCCTTAGCGGGAGGGCGTCAGATACGCAGTATTTT	CASSLSGRASDTQYF
TRBV6-5	once	TRBJ2-7	-	TGTGCCACCTCCGGGACTGGCTACGAGCAGTACTTC	CATSGTGYEQYF
TRBV5-1	many	TRBJ1-6	-	TGCGCCAGCAGCTGGTTAACAGGGATAAGTTCACCCCTCCACTTT	CASSWLTGISSPLHF
TRBV5-1	-	TRBJ2-2	-	TGCGCCAGCAGCTTACCCGGGACACGGGGCGGGGAGCTGTTTTTT	CASSLPGTRGGELFF
TRBV12-3/TRBV12-4	-	TRBJ2-1	-	TGTGCCAGCAGCTCATTTAGCGTTCTGACCTCCAATGAGCAGTTCTTC	CASSSFSVLTSNEQFF
TRBV12-3/TRBV12-4	-	TRBJ2-6	TRBD1	TGTGCCAGCAGTTTAGTCACCGGCAGGGGGTCTGGGGCCAACGTCCTGACTTTC	CASSLVTGRGSGANVLTF
TRBV19	few	TRBJ1-5	-	TGTGCCAGTAGTATCCAGCCCCTTATGCCCCAGCATTTT	CASSIQPLMPQHF
TRBV7-7	few	TRBJ2-5	TRBD1	TGTGCCAGCAGCACCCGACAGGGTTGGCAGGAGACCCAGTACTTC	CASSTRQGWQETQYF
TRBV4-2	-	TRBJ2-7	-	TGTGCCAGCAGCCAAGCACTCGACTCACGCTACGAGCAGTACTTC	CASSQALDSRYEQYF
TRBV5-4	few	TRBJ2-1	-	TGTGCCAGCAGCCCCACTAGCAAGAGCTCCTACAATGAGCAGTTCTTC	CASSPTSKSSYNEQFF
TRBV20-1	-	TRBJ2-5	-	TGCAGTGCTAACTGGATCTCGGGGGAGACCCAGTACTTC	CSANWISGETQYF
TRBV24-1	-	TRBJ2-4	-	TGTGCCACCAGTACGACTCTGGGGGACATTCAGTACTTC	CATSTTLGDIQYF
TRBV24-1	few	TRBJ2-3	-	TGTGCCACCAGTGATACTCGACCTAGCACCGACCGGGATACGCAGTATTTT	CATSDTRPSTDRDTQYF
TRBV20-1	few	TRBJ2-6	TRBD1	TGCAGTGCTAGAGACTTACTGACAGGGACAAGCTCTGGGGCCAACGTCCTGACTTTC	CSARDLLTGTSSGANVLTF
TRBV7-2	many	TRBJ2-5	-	TGTGCCAGCAGCTTGACAGGCCTTGGGGAGACCCAGTACTTC	CASSLTGLGETQYF
TRBV7-2	few	TRBJ2-7	TRBD1	TGTGCCAGCAGCTTAGGGGACAGGGCATATGGCGAGCAGTACTTC	CASSLGDRAYGEQYF
TRBV20-1	few	TRBJ2-3	-	TGCAGTGCCCCCGACAGGCGGCTTAACACGCAGTATTTT	CSAPDRRLNTQYF
TRBV11-2	few	TRBJ2-1	-	TGTGCCAGCAGCTTATCATTAAGGCTGTCTATTAATGAGCAGTTCTTC	CASSLSLRLSINEQFF
TRBV5-5	few	TRBJ2-5	-	TGTGCCAGCAGCTCAGGGACTTCAGGGACCCAGTACTTC	CASSSGTSGTQYF
TRBV20-1	-	TRBJ1-2	TRBD1	TGCAGTGCCCGGGACAGAACCGAGGGATTCTATGGCTACACCTTC	CSARDRTEGFYGYTF
TRBV7-2	-	TRBJ2-1	TRBD2	TGTGCCAGCAGCCCCCGACTAGCGGGAGGTGTATATGAGCAGTTCTTC	CASSPRLAGGVYEQFF
TRBV20-1	-	TRBJ1-2	-	TGCAGTGCACCCAAAAAATACAACTATGGCTACACCTTC	CSAPKKYNYGYTF
TRBV4-2	-	TRBJ1-1	-	TGTGCCAGCAGCCAAAGAGGGGTAAGGGGGACCACTGAAGCTTTCTTT	CASSQRGVRGTTEAFF
TRBV6-5	few	TRBJ2-2	TRBD1	TGTGCCAGCAGTAACAGGGGGGACACCGGGGAGCTGTTTTTT	CASSNRGDTGELFF
TRBV4-2	few	TRBJ2-5	-	TGTGCCAGCAGCCAAGAGGGGATGCCGGGGGCGAGAGAGACCCAGTACTTC	CASSQEGMPGARETQYF
TRBV28	-	TRBJ2-7	-	TGTGCCAGCAGTTCCCCAAGAGGCCTCCTGAGGGAGCAGTACTTC	CASSSPRGLLREQYF
TRBV18	-	TRBJ2-1	TRBD2	TGTGCCAGCTACAGACTAGCGGGAGACAGAAATGAGCAGTTCTTC	CASYRLAGDRNEQFF
TRBV6-5	-	TRBJ2-5	TRBD2	TGTGCCAGCAGTTACTCTGGCGGGAGGGCCGAGACCCAGTACTTC	CASSYSGGRAETQYF
TRBV9	-	TRBJ2-7	-	TGTGCCAGCAGCTTGGGGGGCGGAAGCTCCTACGAGCAGTACTTC	CASSLGGGSSYEQYF
TRBV6-1	few	TRBJ2-7	TRBD1	TGTGCCAGCAGTGTTTACAGGGGGCAAGACGAGCAGTACTTC	CASSVYRGQDEQYF
TRBV3-1	-	TRBJ2-6	-	TGTGCCAGCAGCCAACTTGGGACAACTGGGGCCAACGTCCTGACTTTC	CASSQLGTTGANVLTF
TRBV5-6	-	TRBJ1-1	TRBD1	TGTGCCAGCAGCTTCACCGGGACAGGGATGGGTGAAGCTTTCTTT	CASSFTGTGMGEAFF
TRBV6-5	-	TRBJ2-7	-	TGTGCCAGCAGTTACACCCACAGGGTTGGCTACGAGCAGTACTTC	CASSYTHRVGYEQYF
TRBV20-1	few	TRBJ2-3	-	TGCAGTGCAGGGCTTAATCTCGACACAGATACGCAGTATTTT	CSAGLNLDTDTQYF
TRBV12-3/TRBV12-4	few	TRBJ1-2	TRBD1	TGTGCCAGCAGCATACAGGGGACGGGTTATGGCTACACCTTC	CASSIQGTGYGYTF
TRBV11-2	-	TRBJ1-1	-	TGTGCCAGCAGCTACCGCAGGGGTACTGAAGCTTTCTTT	CASSYRRGTEAFF